These 11 T cell receptor beta chains were all obtained from the same sample, sequenced in a study of early T cells in non-severe SARS-CoV-2 infection (dated by TCRdb to the early 2020s). Library preparation employed 5' RACE. TCRdb shows the sequencer as NextSeq 500. The public reads were reprocessed in TCRdb via fastp at Q25 and MiXCR, keeping in-frame beta chains. Each CDR3 protein gets just one entry, which takes the most common genes and DNA from the rows behind it. This sample comprises under 20,000 distinct CDR3 sequences, over 4% of them detected only once. Clones ranked in the top ten supply 5.5% to 8.5% of the sample. The sequenced sample consisted of whole blood. The receptors originated from an adult who was a healthcare worker with PCR-confirmed SARS-CoV-2 infection or an uninfected control (not recorded which).

In its sample, this clonotype was seen many times. The chain combines TRBV21-1 with TRBJ2-1; the table gives TRBD1 as D, unverified against the DNA. TRBV21-1 is a listed pseudogene. This CDR3 has 16 residues. The CDR3 nucleotides read TGTGCCAGCAGCAAATGGGGGACAGTTTCCGTCCATGAGCAGTTCTTC. The encoded protein is CASSKWGTVSVHEQFF.

This clonotype was detected many times. The chain uses TRBV6-5 and TRBJ2-7; D is unclear. V lost 4 bases and J 3 bases, leaving 19 bases between the germline ends. Germline CDR1 MNHEY, CDR2 SVGAGI. The CDR3 covers 16 residues. The DNA of the CDR3 is TGTGCCAGCAGTTCCGCCCGCCCTTCAATAGGCTACGAGCAGTACTTC. Its protein is CASSSARPSIGYEQYF.

This clonotype occurred many times. This chain connects TRBV20-1 to TRBJ2-3, with 7 bases identical to TRBD2. Germline V gene sequence: CDR1 DFQATT, CDR2 SNEGSKA (reference sequence). The junction had 6 bases not matched to a gene; V was cut back by 0 bases and J by 3 bases. CDR3 size: 15 residues. The CDR3 DNA reads as TGCAGTGCTAGAGACTTCGGGGGGACTACAGATACGCAGTATTTT. Protein product: CSARDFGGTTDTQYF.

This clonotype was counted a few times. The chain combines TRBV18 with TRBJ1-5; 7 bases fit TRBD1. The CDR3 totals 13 residues. V gave up 3 bases and J gave up 9 bases; unmatched junction bases: 5. CDR1 and CDR2 (germline): KGHSH, LQKENI. DNA for the CDR3: TGTGCCAGCTCACCGGACAGGCAGTTGCCCCAGCATTTT. It is translated as CASSPDRQLPQHF.

This clonotype was found many times. The V gene is TRBV4-2, the J gene TRBJ2-7; tentatively, D is TRBD2 (7 bases). Trimming removed 3 bases from V and 5 bases from J, with 14 bases in between. CDR3 length equals 14 residues. Germline CDR1 LGHNA, CDR2 YNFKEQ. In DNA, the CDR3 is TGTGCCAGCAGCCAGGGGGGGGCATTGAACGAGCAGTACTTC. Translating it yields CASSQGGALNEQYF.

This clonotype was seen at least ten times. The V gene is TRBV27, the J gene TRBJ2-5; D unresolved. The CDR3 contains 12 residues. Germline loops: CDR1 MNHEY, CDR2 SMNVEV (reference sequence). Trimming pared 8 bases from V and 5 bases from J, leaving 12 bases between. The CDR3 coding sequence is TGTGCCAGCGGCTGGACCCCTGAGACCCAGTACTTC. Protein product: CASGWTPETQYF.

This clonotype occurred many times. The chain uses TRBV12-3 or TRBV12-4 and TRBJ1-5; TRBD1 matches 11 bases. There are 14 residues in the CDR3. Trimming took 6 bases from V and 7 from J; bases not matched to a gene: 5. As DNA, the CDR3 is TGTGCCAGCAGGGCCGGGACAGGGGGACAGCCCCAGCATTTT. It encodes CASRAGTGGQPQHF.

This clonotype was recorded many times. V gene TRBV29-1 combines with J gene TRBJ1-5; TRBD1 might be the D (5 bases). With 4 bases removed from V and 4 bases from J, the gap between germline ends came to 14 bases. Germline V gene sequence: CDR1 SQVTM, CDR2 ANQGSEA. The CDR3 totals 14 residues. The CDR3 DNA is TGCAGCGTTGCGGGGCAGAAGGGAAATCAGCCCCAGCATTTT. This translates into CSVAGQKGNQPQHF.

This clonotype was recorded at least ten times. The CDR3 loop is CSARVRGGLYSYNEQFF. CDR3 DNA sequence: TGCAGTGCTAGAGTAAGGGGGGGACTGTACTCCTACAATGAGCAGTTCTTC. The chain couples TRBV20-1 to TRBJ2-1, with D perhaps matching TRBD2 (7 bases). The CDR3 runs 17 residues. V was cut by 1 base and J by 0 bases, with 16 bases left in between. Germline CDR1 and CDR2: DFQATT and SNEGSKA (reference sequence).

This chain links TRBV11-2 with TRBJ1-4; tentative D call: TRBD1 (5 bases). This CDR3 has 15 amino acids. The V end lost 5 bases, the J end lost 8 bases, and 18 bases lay between the germline ends. CDR1 is SGHAT and CDR2 is FQNNGV in the germline V gene. The CDR3 protein is CASSTHGQGDEKLFF. In nucleotides, the CDR3 is TGTGCCAGCAGCACCCACGGGCAGGGTGACGAAAAACTGTTTTTT. Complete variable domain (other parts from reference TRBV11-2 and TRBJ1-4): EAGVAQSPRYKIIEKRQSVAFWCNPISGHATLYWYQQILGQGPKLLIQFQNNGVVDDSQLPKDRFSAERLKGVDSTLKIQPAKLEDSAVYLCASSTHGQGDEKLFFGSGTQLSVL.

In this sample, this clonotype turned up many times. This chain joins TRBV20-1 and TRBJ2-3; D is unresolved. CDR3 size: 12 residues. V lost 1 base, J lost 4 bases, and 6 bases lay in between. Looked up from germline, CDR1 is DFQATT and CDR2 is SNEGSKA (reference sequence). The CDR3 region has the DNA TGCAGTGCTAGAGGGCTAGCAGATACGCAGTATTTT. Translated, it gives CSARGLADTQYF.